The table lists the clone carrying this TCR beta chain with a few counts. The sample originates from a study of response to subunit inactivated influenza vaccine. Trimming stripped 4 bases from V and 4 bases from J, with 16 bases between. Germline CDR1 is LGHNA and CDR2 is YNFKEQ. CDR3 length: 16 residues. One entry per CDR3 protein, called by TCRdb with MiXCR from the RT-PCR reads. This sample yields around 650,000 distinct CDR3 sequences, of which 15% to 18% are seen a single time; roughly 11% belongs to the top ten. Material: PBMCs from blood, obtained approximately 12 days after vaccination. This chain connects TRBV4-2 to TRBJ2-2, with a weak D call TRBD1 (6 bases). The TCR originated in a man aged 45-60 years who received an inactivated influenza vaccine. The CDR3 DNA reads TGTGCCAGCAGCCCTGAACAGGGATACGGCACCGGGGAGCTGTTTTTT. This codes for CASSPEQGYGTGELFF.